Each of the 28 T cell receptor beta chains below was sequenced from the same sample in a study of molecular identifiers for immune sequencing clone quantification. MiXCR, applied by TCRdb to the PCR reads, yields one record per CDR3 protein. This sample has over 550,000 distinct CDR3 sequences, with 25% found just once. The material sequenced was naive CD8+ T cells from blood, with Jurkat cell RNA spiked in. Subset meaning: FACS-sorted CD8+CD4-CCR7+CD45RA+ naive T cells. The receptors here all came from a human donor in good health. Some libraries in this study had Jurkat cell RNA spiked in.

There are a few counts of this clonotype. V and J are TRBV9 and TRBJ1-5; a possible D gene is TRBD1 (6 bases). Germline assignment: CDR1 SGDLS and CDR2 YYNGEE. Trimming stripped 4 bases from V and 6 bases from J, with 14 bases between. The CDR3 extends over 14 amino acids. The CDR3 sequence is CASSPTGFGQPQHF. The DNA of the CDR3 is TGTGCCAGCAGCCCTACAGGGTTTGGTCAGCCCCAGCATTTT.

Comments on this clonotype: Lacking the conserved final phenylalanine or tryptophan, this CDR3 likely reflects a read error. J is TRBJ2-2 and V is TRBV6-2 or TRBV6-3, with 8 bases aligning to TRBD1. The trim removed 5 bases at V and 5 bases at J, leaving 28 bases unmatched. The CDR3 covers 22 residues. Per germline, CDR1 MNHEY and CDR2 SVGEGT. The CDR3 reads CASSPTPIAGGSSRVTTGELFS. In nucleotides, the CDR3 is TGTGCCAGCAGTCCGACCCCCATCGCAGGGGGCTCGAGCCGAGTGACGACCGGGGAGCTGTTTTCT.

As for this clonotype: It may be a read error: a sequence one base away is much more abundant. The chain uses TRBV4-3 and TRBJ2-7; TRBD1 matches 9 bases. The length of the CDR3 is 18 residues. Germline V gives CDR1 LGHNA, CDR2 YSLEER. The junction had 19 bases not matched to a gene; V was cut back by 1 base and J by 9 bases. In DNA form, the CDR3 reads TGCGCCAGCAGCCAAGGAAAGGGGGACAGGGCCCATTACGTTTGGCAGTACTTC. Amino acids: CASSQGKGDRAHYVWQYF.

This clonotype was observed a handful of times. The chain has TRBV6-2 or TRBV6-3 and TRBJ2-5; D ambiguous. Deletions cut 4 bases from V and 5 bases from J, with 5 bases between. CDR3 length: 11 residues. Germline CDR1 reads MNHEY; CDR2 reads SVGEGT. The CDR3 here is CASSWAETQYF. For the CDR3, the DNA is TGTGCCAGCAGTTGGGCGGAGACCCAGTACTTC.

This clonotype was counted ten times or more. The genes are TRBV6-5 and TRBJ1-1; perhaps TRBD1 as D (5 bases). In germline, CDR1 is MNHEY, CDR2 SVGAGI. The length of the CDR3 is 15 residues. V was cut by 5 bases and J by 1 base, with 14 bases left in between. CDR3 bases: TGTGCCAGCAGTATGAGTGGGGGATGGAACACTGAAGCTTTCTTT. This sequence encodes CASSMSGGWNTEAFF.

Many counts were recorded for this clonotype. This rearrangement joins TRBV28 to TRBJ2-3; D gene uncertain. The CDR3 has 16 amino acids. V dropped 10 bases and J dropped 2 bases, with 22 bases sitting between them. CDR1 and CDR2 from the germline V gene are MDHEN and SYDVKM. The CDR3 loop is CATTQLKEIHTDTQYF. The CDR3 DNA reads TGTGCCACCACCCAATTAAAGGAGATACACACAGATACGCAGTATTTT.

The chain couples TRBV6-2 or TRBV6-3 to TRBJ1-3; D is perhaps TRBD1 (5 bases). The V gene's germline CDR1 is MNHEY and CDR2 SVGEGT. Deletions cut 5 bases from V and 0 bases from J, with 11 bases between. This CDR3 has 15 residues. CDR3 nucleotides: TGTGCCAGCAGTACAGGAAGAACCTCTGGAAACACCATATATTTT. Translated, it gives CASSTGRTSGNTIYF.

This clonotype appeared a few times. The chain uses TRBV4-1 and TRBJ1-1; D remains unclear. This CDR3 contains 15 residues. V was trimmed by 4 bases and J by 4 bases, leaving 16 bases between them. The germline gives CDR1 MGHRA, CDR2 YSYEKL. The CDR3 loop reads CASSLHLNQITEAFF. CDR3 sequence (DNA): TGCGCCAGCAGCCTTCACCTTAATCAGATCACTGAAGCTTTCTTT.

This clonotype was seen repeatedly, ten times or more. The rearrangement uses TRBV7-6 and TRBJ2-7; D gene unclear. Trimming took 1 base from V and 3 from J, leaving 10 bases between them. CDR3 size: 14 residues. Per germline, CDR1 SGHVS and CDR2 FNYEAQ. CDR3 DNA: TGTGCCAGCAGCTTAGGGCAGCCCGGCTACGAGCAGTACTTC. Its protein is CASSLGQPGYEQYF.

Ten or more counts support this clonotype. The CDR3 sequence: CASSFRTGAGYTF. In DNA form, the CDR3 reads TGTGCCAGCAGCTTCCGGACAGGGGCCGGCTACACCTTC. The genes are TRBV14 and TRBJ1-2; 9 bases map to TRBD1. The V gene's germline CDR1 is SGHDN and CDR2 FVKESK. The J segment lost 8 bases and the V segment lost 5 bases, leaving 6 bases of the junction unmatched. This CDR3 contains 13 residues.

This clonotype was seen a handful of times. The J gene is TRBJ1-5, the V gene TRBV19, with 7 bases fitting TRBD1. Germline values: CDR1 LNHDA, CDR2 SQIVND (reference sequence). The CDR3 loop spans 15 amino acids. Trimming took 5 bases from V and 4 from J; bases not matched to a gene: 8. CDR3: CASSPRQGFNQPQHF. In DNA form, the CDR3 reads TGTGCCAGTAGTCCGAGACAGGGTTTTAATCAGCCCCAGCATTTT. Full variable domain (rest looked up from reference TRBV19 and TRBJ1-5): DGGITQSPKYLFRKEGQNVTLSCEQNLNHDAMYWYRQDPGQGLRLIYYSQIVNDFQKGDIAEGYSVSREKKESFPLTVTSAQKNPTAFYLCASSPRQGFNQPQHFGDGTRLSIL.

About this clonotype itself: A read error is likely, as this CDR3 ends without the conserved phenylalanine or tryptophan. V is TRBV9 and J is TRBJ1-1; D unclear. Looked up from germline, CDR1 is SGDLS and CDR2 is YYNGEE. The CDR3 sequence is 13 residues long. The germline V and J ends were trimmed by 0 bases and 4 bases, with 7 bases remaining between them. CDR3 sequence reads: CASSVALSTEAFI. CDR3 DNA: TGTGCCAGCAGCGTAGCTCTGAGCACTGAAGCTTTCATT.

This clonotype was seen ten or more times. The J gene is TRBJ2-3, the V gene TRBV4-3, with D unclear. This CDR3 is 14 amino acids long. CDR1 and CDR2 from the germline V gene are LGHNA and YSLEER. Trimming took 0 bases from V and 4 from J, leaving 8 bases between them. CDR3 in DNA: TGCGCCAGCAGCCAAGACGGCCGGGCAGATACGCAGTATTTT. Translating it yields CASSQDGRADTQYF.

Points on this clonotype: Its ends do not fully match the called genes, so a read error is possible. The chain carries TRBV6-2 or TRBV6-3 and TRBJ2-7; a possible D gene is TRBD1 (5 bases). The germline V gene encodes CDR1 MNHEY and CDR2 SVGEGT. The CDR3 covers 14 residues. In DNA form, the CDR3 reads TGTACCAACAGTTACCAAATCCAGGGCAGGAAGCAATACTTC. Encoded protein: CTNSYQIQGRKQYF.

The J gene is TRBJ1-2, the V gene TRBV29-1; 10 positions agree with TRBD1. The germline V gene has CDR1 SQVTM and CDR2 ANQGSEA. Trimming took 3 bases from V and 8 from J; bases not matched to a gene: 9. The CDR3 is 14 amino acids. CDR3 loop: CSVEPSTGGVGYTF. As DNA, the CDR3 is TGCAGCGTTGAGCCCTCGACAGGGGGCGTAGGCTACACCTTC.

This clonotype was recorded many times. The chain couples TRBV7-8 to TRBJ2-4, with TRBD1 as a possible D gene (5 bases). The CDR3 length is 17 residues. V was pared by 1 base and J by 1 base, with 14 bases between. Germline V lookup: CDR1 SGHVS, CDR2 FQNEAQ. CDR3 nucleotides: TGTGCCAGCAGCTTAGTTACGCAGGGCCAGGCCAAAAACATTCAGTACTTC. This codes for CASSLVTQGQAKNIQYF.

This clonotype turned up a few times. The chain joins TRBV27 to TRBJ1-4; 9 nucleotides line up with TRBD1. Trimming at V came to 4 bases and at J to 4 bases, leaving 7 bases not matched to a gene. The CDR3 length is 16 residues. CDR1 is MNHEY, CDR2 SMNVEV, per germline (reference sequence). CDR3: CASSSITGGGNEKLFF. The CDR3 DNA reads as TGTGCCAGCAGTTCGATAACAGGGGGCGGTAATGAAAAACTGTTTTTT.

The rearrangement links TRBV6-5 to TRBJ1-6; TRBD1 might be the D (6 bases). V was clipped by 6 bases and J by 14 bases, with 17 bases between them. Germline loops: CDR1 MNHEY, CDR2 SVGAGI. This CDR3 is 13 amino acids long. For the CDR3, the DNA is TGTGCCAGCAGGGCTGGACAGCGGACAGCCCTCCACTTT. Amino acid sequence: CASRAGQRTALHF.

Written as DNA, the CDR3 is TGCGCCAGCAGCCAATTGGGAAGCAGTGAGCAGTTCTTC. This gives the protein CASSQLGSSEQFF. This chain connects TRBV4-3 to TRBJ2-1; D unclear. There are 13 residues in the CDR3. From germline, CDR1 is LGHNA and CDR2 YSLEER. Deletions cut 2 bases from V and 9 bases from J, with 11 bases between.

This chain links TRBV19 with TRBJ1-2; TRBD1 aligns across 8 bases. Germline CDR1 LNHDA, CDR2 SQIVND (reference sequence). There are 16 residues in the CDR3. The J segment lost 0 bases and the V segment lost 4 bases, leaving 7 bases of the junction unmatched. DNA of the CDR3: TGTGCCAGTAGTAGCGCAGGGGGCTTGGCTAACTATGGCTACACCTTC. It translates to CASSSAGGLANYGYTF.

This clonotype occurred a few times. Compared with germline, one end of the junction differs, possibly owing to a read error. This chain uses TRBV9 with TRBJ2-3; D is perhaps TRBD1 or TRBD2 (7 bases each). The CDR3 contains 12 residues. Germline CDR1 and CDR2: SGDLS and YYNGEE. The CDR3 nucleotides are TGTGCCAGCGAGGGGGGGACAGATACGCACTATTTT. Protein: CASEGGTDTHYF. Drawing the rest from reference TRBV9 and TRBJ2-3, the complete variable domain is DSGVTQTPKHLITATGQRVTLRCSPRSGDLSVYWYQQSLDQGLQFLIQYYNGEERAKGNILERFSAQQFPDLHSELNLSSLELGDSALYFCASEGGTDTHYFGPGTRLTVL.

This clonotype has more than one count but fewer than ten. CDR3 DNA: TGTGCCAGCAGTTCCGGTTTGGCCTGGGGCGAGCAGTACTTC. This encodes CASSSGLAWGEQYF. The chain has TRBV6-2 or TRBV6-3 and TRBJ2-7; no reliable D call. V lost 4 bases and J 6 bases, leaving 16 bases between the germline ends. CDR1 is MNHEY and CDR2 is SVGEGT in the germline V gene. The CDR3 loop spans 14 amino acids.

V usage is TRBV11-3 and J usage is TRBJ2-2; 10 bases match TRBD2. Trimming cost V 3 bases and J 6 bases; bases outside gene matches: 4. The CDR3 length is 15 residues. Germline V CDR1 and CDR2: SGHNT, YENEEA. The CDR3 region is CASSFISGGAGELFF. Written as DNA, the CDR3 is TGTGCCAGCAGCTTCATCAGCGGGGGGGCCGGGGAGCTGTTTTTT. Based on the CDR3 plus reference TRBV11-3 and TRBJ2-2, the full variable domain is EAGVVQSPRYKIIEKKQPVAFWCNPISGHNTLYWYLQNLGQGPELLIRYENEEAVDDSQLPKDRFSAERLKGVDSTLKIQPAELGDSAVYLCASSFISGGAGELFFGEGSRLTVL.

This clonotype was found a few times. The gene calls are TRBV27 and TRBJ2-7; D is possibly TRBD1 or TRBD2 (5 bases each). Trimming left V 3 bases short and J 3 bases short, with 15 bases between. Germline V CDR1 and CDR2: MNHEY, SMNVEV (reference sequence). This CDR3 comprises 15 residues. This CDR3 reads CASSFRAGSHYEQYF. In nucleotides, the CDR3 is TGTGCCAGCAGTTTTCGGGCAGGGAGTCACTACGAGCAGTACTTC.

The chain uses TRBV28 and TRBJ2-7; D remains ambiguous. The germline V gene encodes CDR1 MDHEN and CDR2 SYDVKM. The CDR3 spans 16 residues. Trimming stripped 1 base from V and 3 bases from J, with 16 bases between. The CDR3 bases are TGTGCCAGCAGTTTATTGGGCGCAGGAGAATTCTACGAGCAGTACTTC. It codes for CASSLLGAGEFYEQYF.

Concerning this clonotype itself: This may come from a read error, since a much larger clone is one base off. The chain recombines TRBV18 with TRBJ1-5; 7 bases fit TRBD1. The V gene end was trimmed by 3 bases and the J gene end by 4 bases; junction bases not matched to a gene: 12. Per the germline V gene, CDR1 is KGHSH and CDR2 is LQKENI. This CDR3 has 17 residues. The CDR3 DNA reads TGTGCCAGCTCACCGGGAACGACAGGGATGGGAAATCAGCCCCAGCATTTT. Translated: CASSPGTTGMGNQPQHF.

In its sample, this clonotype was seen many times. V and J are TRBV28 and TRBJ2-3; 7 bases fit TRBD2. Trimming removed 6 bases from V and 1 base from J; junction bases left unmatched: 13. Germline V gene lookup returns CDR1 MDHEN and CDR2 SYDVKM. The CDR3 loop spans 17 amino acids. CDR3 protein: CASRTPGRRLGTDTQYF. The CDR3 DNA sequence: TGTGCCAGCAGGACCCCCGGGAGGAGGTTAGGCACAGATACGCAGTATTTT. Variable domain in full (rest from reference TRBV28 and TRBJ2-3): DVKVTQSSRYLVKRTGEKVFLECVQDMDHENMFWYRQDPGLGLRLIYFSYDVKMKEKGDIPEGYSVSREKKERFSLILESASTNQTSMYLCASRTPGRRLGTDTQYFGPGTRLTVL.

This clonotype showed up many times. The chain recombines TRBV7-6 with TRBJ2-5; 7 nucleotides agree with TRBD1. The CDR3 sequence is 16 residues long. V lost 0 bases and J lost 3; bases outside the gene matches: 7. Germline V lookup: CDR1 SGHVS, CDR2 FNYEAQ. CDR3 sequence: CASSLAHRGQKETQYF. CDR3 in DNA: TGTGCCAGCAGCTTAGCTCACAGGGGCCAAAAAGAGACCCAGTACTTC.